This T cell receptor (beta chain) was obtained from a study of tissue T cells after allogeneic stem cell transplantation. CDR1 is MDHEN and CDR2 is SYDVKM in the germline V gene. There are 15 residues in the CDR3. J lost 0 bases, V lost 5 bases, and 4 bases had no gene match. Adult allogeneic hematopoietic cell transplant recipients with steroid-refractory graft-versus-host disease were prospectively enrolled for research autopsy. With regard to this clone: Antigen specificity is unknown.

TCRdb's copy holds only in-frame clones and misses some; the assay was immunoSEQ multiplex PCR. The table shows about 540 clones, with approximately 82% occurring only once. Overall study results and limits: Within patients, tissue anatomy strongly shaped TCR repertoire composition.

J is TRBJ1-1 and V is TRBV28; 9 bases line up with TRBD1. The origin of this receptor is a female patient aged 40-70 years with steroid-refractory graft-versus-host disease after an allogeneic stem cell transplant. Certain T cells may be donor cells from the graft. Material: liver tissue, obtained at autopsy. DNA of the CDR3: TGTGCCAGCAGTGGGACAGGGCACATGAACACTGAAGCTTTCTTT. Residues: CASSGTGHMNTEAFF.